One and the same sample provided the 27 T cell receptor beta chains below, sequenced in a study of regulatory T cells in long-lasting Graves disease. Arm-PCR of CDR3 regions and iRepertoire HTBI primers were the basis on which TCR beta libraries were built. TCRdb re-derived calls from the multiplex PCR reads in MiXCR, one entry per CDR3 protein. The sample contains approximately 440,000 distinct CDR3 sequences, around 16% of which appear only once. As to time point: newly diagnosed GD, antithyroid drugs for less than 3 months. Generation of the TCR library employed RNA extracted from PBMCs. This sample was also put to use in a study of T cells in Graves' hyperthyroidism and ophthalmopathy.

The sample consisted of peripheral blood mononuclear cells (PBMCs), taken at new diagnosis, from a patient treated with antithyroid drugs. These receptors originate from a man aged 40-49 years with Graves disease.

The chain carries TRBV29-1 and TRBJ1-4, with TRBD1 as a possible D gene (5 bases). V shed 2 bases and J shed 6 bases, with 7 bases lying between them. Germline values: CDR1 SQVTM, CDR2 ANQGSEA. This CDR3 has 12 residues. CDR3 nucleotides: TGCAGCGTTGAACAGGGCGATGAAAAACTGTTTTTT. The encoded protein is CSVEQGDEKLFF.

In its sample, this clonotype was seen many times. This chain uses TRBV28 with TRBJ2-4, with D possibly being TRBD1 (5 bases). Trimming stripped 5 bases from V and 0 bases from J, with 14 bases between. The germline V gene has CDR1 MDHEN and CDR2 SYDVKM. The CDR3 totals 16 residues. This CDR3 is CASSPLGQPAKNIQYF. DNA for the CDR3: TGTGCCAGCAGTCCATTGGGGCAACCAGCCAAAAACATTCAGTACTTC.

This clonotype was seen a handful of times. Germline and junction disagree at one end, which may indicate a read error. The rearrangement uses TRBV2 and TRBJ1-4; D is unresolved. Germline V gene lookup returns CDR1 SNHLY and CDR2 FYNNEI. This CDR3 spans 14 amino acids. CDR3 DNA sequence: TGTGCCAGCAGGACGGGTGCAACTAATGAAAAACCGTTTTTT. Protein: CASRTGATNEKPFF.

This clonotype appeared many times. The chain carries TRBV20-1 and TRBJ1-1, with a weak D call TRBD1 (5 bases). V was cut by 2 bases and J by 5 bases, with 12 bases left in between. The CDR3 is 13 amino acids. Germline V gene data show CDR1 as DFQATT and CDR2 as SNEGSKA (reference sequence). The CDR3: CSARSGAPTEAFF. For the CDR3, the DNA is TGCAGTGCTAGAAGCGGGGCCCCGACTGAAGCTTTCTTT.

This clonotype was counted a few times. The J gene is TRBJ1-2, the V gene TRBV6-2 or TRBV6-3; 8 bases fit TRBD1. The CDR3 has 15 residues. Trimming cost V 4 bases and J 4 bases; bases outside gene matches: 8. CDR1 and CDR2 (germline): MNHEY, SVGEGT. The CDR3 loop reads CASSSLTTGAYGYTF. CDR3 coding DNA: TGTGCCAGCAGTTCCCTCACGACAGGGGCCTATGGCTACACCTTC.

This clonotype has only a few counts. This rearrangement joins TRBV24-1 to TRBJ1-1; D is uncertain. The CDR3 is 17 amino acids. Trimming cost V 1 base and J 3 bases, with 17 bases left between them. Germline CDR1 reads KGHDR; CDR2 reads SFDVKD. CDR3 sequence (DNA): TGTGCCACCAGTGATTTCCCCCCTAGGGTTGATTACACTGAAGCTTTCTTT. Protein product: CATSDFPPRVDYTEAFF.

There are many counts of this clonotype. This rearrangement joins TRBV5-5 to TRBJ2-3; no clear D gene. This CDR3 contains 16 residues. Germline V gene lookup returns CDR1 SGHKS and CDR2 YYEKEE (reference sequence). V dropped 3 bases and J dropped 5 bases, with 19 bases sitting between them. The CDR3 spells CASSSQKVGRLDTQYF. CDR3 nucleotide sequence: TGTGCCAGCAGCTCACAAAAAGTCGGACGGCTAGATACGCAGTATTTT. Using reference TRBV5-5 and TRBJ2-3 for the parts outside the CDR3, the full variable domain is DAGVTQSPTHLIKTRGQQVTLRCSPISGHKSVSWYQQVLGQGPQFIFQYYEKEERGRGNFPDRFSARQFPNYSSELNVNALLLGDSALYLCASSSQKVGRLDTQYFGPGTRLTVL.

Turning to this clonotype: This may come from a read error, since a much larger clone is one base off. The CDR3 nucleotides are TGTGCCAGCAGTTTATTACCCCGGGGGGGGACTGAAGCTCTCTTT. Translated: CASSLLPRGGTEALF. This chain uses TRBV28 with TRBJ1-1; weak D call: TRBD1 (5 bases). Germline V gives CDR1 MDHEN, CDR2 SYDVKM. The CDR3 covers 15 residues.

Ten or more counts support this clonotype. The chain couples TRBV12-3 or TRBV12-4 to TRBJ2-1; 7 bases fit TRBD2. J lost 7 bases, V lost 4 bases, and 13 bases had no gene match. CDR3 length: 16 amino acids. The CDR3 DNA is TGTGCCAGCAGTTCAAGGCGGGAGTCGTGGATTAATGAGCAGTTCTTC. The encoded protein is CASSSRRESWINEQFF.

V usage is TRBV14 and J usage is TRBJ1-3, with no clear D. Germline V gene lookup returns CDR1 SGHDN and CDR2 FVKESK. Trimming pared 1 base from V and 0 bases from J, leaving 10 bases between. The CDR3 has 16 amino acids. The CDR3 loop is CASSQVVPASGNTIYF. The CDR3 DNA is TGTGCCAGCAGCCAAGTTGTCCCGGCCTCTGGAAACACCATATATTTT.

This clonotype was seen only a few times. The chain carries TRBV9 and TRBJ2-1; no clear D. The V gene lost 3 bases and the J gene lost 10 bases, with 17 bases spanning the gap. CDR1 and CDR2 from the germline V gene are SGDLS and YYNGEE. The CDR3 is 14 amino acids. CDR3 nucleotide sequence: TGTGCCAGCAGCGCCATGGTGTCTAAAGGGGAGCAGTTCTTC. Translated: CASSAMVSKGEQFF.

CDR3 region: CASSQLLLASSYNEQFF. CDR3 nucleotides: TGTGCCAGCAGCCAACTCTTACTAGCCAGCTCCTACAATGAGCAGTTCTTC. This chain joins TRBV5-6 and TRBJ2-1, with a weak D call TRBD2 (6 bases). V dropped 4 bases and J dropped 0 bases, with 17 bases sitting between them. This CDR3 has 17 amino acids. CDR1 is SGHDT, CDR2 YYEEEE, per germline. The whole variable domain, remainder taken from reference TRBV5-6 and TRBJ2-1, is DAGVTQSPTHLIKTRGQQVTLRCSPKSGHDTVSWYQQALGQGPQFIFQYYEEEERQRGNFPDRFSGHQFPNYSSELNVNALLLGDSALYLCASSQLLLASSYNEQFFGPGTRLTVL.

As to this clonotype: Relative to the germline gene, one junction end is altered; a read error may explain this. V usage is TRBV7-8 and J usage is TRBJ2-5, with 7 bases aligning to TRBD1. Per the germline V gene, CDR1 is SGHVS and CDR2 is FQNEAQ. The CDR3 has 14 amino acids. Here the CDR3 DNA reads TGTGCCAGCAGCCCCGGGACAGTCCAAGAGGCCCAGTACTTC. This encodes CASSPGTVQEAQYF.

The chain joins TRBV24-1 to TRBJ2-1, with D possibly being TRBD1 or TRBD2 (5 bases each). Per germline, CDR1 KGHDR and CDR2 SFDVKD. The CDR3 sequence is 13 residues long. V was trimmed by 2 bases and J by 9 bases, leaving 10 bases between them. The CDR3 coding sequence is TGTGCCACCAGTGATTGGGACCGGGGTGAGCAGTTCTTC. Its translation is CATSDWDRGEQFF.

The chain couples TRBV3-1 to TRBJ2-1; a weak D match, TRBD1 (6 bases). Gene TRBJ2-5 matches the end of the DNA better, so the J call may be wrong. The CDR3 runs to 16 residues. The V gene's germline CDR1 is LGHDT and CDR2 YNNKEL (reference sequence). CDR3 sequence reads: CASSQGVRQGQETQYF. The CDR3 DNA sequence: TGTGCCAGCAGCCAAGGTGTCCGGCAGGGGCAAGAGACCCAGTACTTC.

This clonotype was seen ten or more times. The chain joins TRBV20-1 to TRBJ2-1, with D hard to call. CDR3 size: 13 residues. Germline CDR1 DFQATT, CDR2 SNEGSKA (reference sequence). Trimming removed 6 bases from V and 4 bases from J, with 13 bases in between. The CDR3 sequence is CSASQAAYNEQFF. CDR3 bases: TGCAGTGCCAGTCAGGCAGCTTACAATGAGCAGTTCTTC.

At least ten counts were recorded for this clonotype. This chain uses TRBV11-2 with TRBJ2-2, with TRBD2 as a possible D gene (7 bases). CDR3 size: 17 residues. Trimming removed 5 bases at V and 4 bases at J, with 20 bases between. Germline values: CDR1 SGHAT, CDR2 FQNNGV. CDR3 in DNA: TGTGCCAGCAGCGGGACGAGGGGGGGGCTAGGCACCGGGGAGCTGTTTTTT. Translating gives CASSGTRGGLGTGELFF.

Ten or more counts support this clonotype. The rearrangement uses TRBV2 and TRBJ2-3, with TRBD2 identical over 8 bases. V lost 7 bases to trimming and J lost 1 base; unmatched junction nucleotides: 4. In germline, CDR1 is SNHLY, CDR2 FYNNEI. The length of the CDR3 is 14 residues. The DNA of the CDR3 is TGTGCCAGCAAGACTAGCGCCCGCACAGATACGCAGTATTTT. Translating gives CASKTSARTDTQYF.

The chain recombines TRBV6-2 or TRBV6-3 with TRBJ1-5, with 10 bases lining up with TRBD1. Germline loops: CDR1 MNHEY, CDR2 SVGEGT. Trimming at V came to 6 bases and at J to 4 bases, leaving 9 bases not matched to a gene. CDR3 length: 16 residues. The DNA of the CDR3 is TGTGCCAGCAGACGCGGGACAGGGGCTCGGAATCAGCCCCAGCATTTT. As protein: CASRRGTGARNQPQHF.

The table lists this clonotype with many counts. The chain has TRBV12-3 or TRBV12-4 and TRBJ2-3; 11 nucleotides agree with TRBD2. The ends lost 6 bases at V and 2 bases at J; junction bases unmatched: 4. The CDR3 has 15 residues. In DNA form, the CDR3 reads TGTGCCAGCAGGGCACTAGCGGGAGTCACAGATACGCAGTATTTT. Protein sequence: CASRALAGVTDTQYF.

This clonotype was found many times. J is TRBJ1-1 and V is TRBV5-1; D is uncertain. V was pared by 3 bases and J by 1 base, with 13 bases between. The CDR3 covers 15 residues. Germline CDR1 is SGHRS and CDR2 is YFSETQ. The CDR3 region has the DNA TGCGCCAGCAGCTGGGGAGGTACCGCGAACACTGAAGCTTTCTTT. Its protein is CASSWGGTANTEAFF.

This clonotype was seen ten or more times. V is TRBV6-1 and J is TRBJ2-7; TRBD1 agrees at 7 bases. The CDR3 runs 14 residues. CDR1 is MNHNS and CDR2 is SASEGT in the germline V gene. After removal of 5 bases from V and 3 bases from J, the junction contained 7 bases not matched to a gene. In DNA form, the CDR3 reads TGTGCCAGCAGTCTCAGGGGGTATGACTACGAGCAGTACTTC. Residues: CASSLRGYDYEQYF.

This clonotype was recorded at least ten times. V usage is TRBV28 and J usage is TRBJ1-1; D unclear. This CDR3 contains 12 residues. Germline values: CDR1 MDHEN, CDR2 SYDVKM. V lost 3 bases and J 7 bases, leaving 9 bases between the germline ends. This CDR3 reads CASSLQLREAFF. CDR3 coding DNA: TGTGCCAGCAGTTTGCAACTCCGTGAAGCTTTCTTT.

This clonotype was seen ten or more times. CDR3 in DNA: TGTGCCAGTAGTCGGCGCGGGAGGGACAACAATGAGCAGTTCTTC. Protein product: CASSRRGRDNNEQFF. The V gene is TRBV19, the J gene TRBJ2-1; 9 bases agree with TRBD2. The V segment lost 5 bases and the J segment 5 bases; nucleotides outside the gene matches: 7. Germline V lookup: CDR1 LNHDA, CDR2 SQIVND (reference sequence). The CDR3 runs to 15 residues. Full variable domain (rest looked up from reference TRBV19 and TRBJ2-1): DGGITQSPKYLFRKEGQNVTLSCEQNLNHDAMYWYRQDPGQGLRLIYYSQIVNDFQKGDIAEGYSVSREKKESFPLTVTSAQKNPTAFYLCASSRRGRDNNEQFFGPGTRLTVL.

This clonotype was counted at least ten times. This chain connects TRBV11-2 to TRBJ1-1; no firm D call. Germline loops: CDR1 SGHAT, CDR2 FQNNGV. The CDR3 has 14 residues. The V and J ends lost 0 bases and 3 bases respectively, with 8 bases between them. The CDR3 loop is CASSLDTVDTEAFF. The DNA for the CDR3 is TGTGCCAGCAGCTTAGATACGGTAGACACTGAAGCTTTCTTT.

The chain employs TRBV15 and TRBJ1-4; D call uncertain. Germline CDR1 and CDR2: LNHNV and YYDKDF (reference sequence). CDR3 size: 16 residues. With 3 bases removed from V and 3 bases from J, the gap between germline ends came to 14 bases. This CDR3 is CATSSRFGVPNEKLFF. CDR3 nucleotides: TGTGCCACCAGCAGCAGGTTCGGGGTACCTAATGAAAAACTGTTTTTT.

The sample holds a few counts of this clonotype. V and J are TRBV27 and TRBJ2-2, with 7 bases matching TRBD2. The CDR3 totals 15 residues. Germline loops: CDR1 MNHEY, CDR2 SMNVEV (reference sequence). V shed 3 bases and J 6 bases; nucleotides not matched to a gene: 7. This chain's CDR3 is CASSFRRELAGELFF. CDR3 DNA sequence: TGTGCCAGCAGTTTTAGGCGGGAGCTTGCCGGGGAGCTGTTTTTT.